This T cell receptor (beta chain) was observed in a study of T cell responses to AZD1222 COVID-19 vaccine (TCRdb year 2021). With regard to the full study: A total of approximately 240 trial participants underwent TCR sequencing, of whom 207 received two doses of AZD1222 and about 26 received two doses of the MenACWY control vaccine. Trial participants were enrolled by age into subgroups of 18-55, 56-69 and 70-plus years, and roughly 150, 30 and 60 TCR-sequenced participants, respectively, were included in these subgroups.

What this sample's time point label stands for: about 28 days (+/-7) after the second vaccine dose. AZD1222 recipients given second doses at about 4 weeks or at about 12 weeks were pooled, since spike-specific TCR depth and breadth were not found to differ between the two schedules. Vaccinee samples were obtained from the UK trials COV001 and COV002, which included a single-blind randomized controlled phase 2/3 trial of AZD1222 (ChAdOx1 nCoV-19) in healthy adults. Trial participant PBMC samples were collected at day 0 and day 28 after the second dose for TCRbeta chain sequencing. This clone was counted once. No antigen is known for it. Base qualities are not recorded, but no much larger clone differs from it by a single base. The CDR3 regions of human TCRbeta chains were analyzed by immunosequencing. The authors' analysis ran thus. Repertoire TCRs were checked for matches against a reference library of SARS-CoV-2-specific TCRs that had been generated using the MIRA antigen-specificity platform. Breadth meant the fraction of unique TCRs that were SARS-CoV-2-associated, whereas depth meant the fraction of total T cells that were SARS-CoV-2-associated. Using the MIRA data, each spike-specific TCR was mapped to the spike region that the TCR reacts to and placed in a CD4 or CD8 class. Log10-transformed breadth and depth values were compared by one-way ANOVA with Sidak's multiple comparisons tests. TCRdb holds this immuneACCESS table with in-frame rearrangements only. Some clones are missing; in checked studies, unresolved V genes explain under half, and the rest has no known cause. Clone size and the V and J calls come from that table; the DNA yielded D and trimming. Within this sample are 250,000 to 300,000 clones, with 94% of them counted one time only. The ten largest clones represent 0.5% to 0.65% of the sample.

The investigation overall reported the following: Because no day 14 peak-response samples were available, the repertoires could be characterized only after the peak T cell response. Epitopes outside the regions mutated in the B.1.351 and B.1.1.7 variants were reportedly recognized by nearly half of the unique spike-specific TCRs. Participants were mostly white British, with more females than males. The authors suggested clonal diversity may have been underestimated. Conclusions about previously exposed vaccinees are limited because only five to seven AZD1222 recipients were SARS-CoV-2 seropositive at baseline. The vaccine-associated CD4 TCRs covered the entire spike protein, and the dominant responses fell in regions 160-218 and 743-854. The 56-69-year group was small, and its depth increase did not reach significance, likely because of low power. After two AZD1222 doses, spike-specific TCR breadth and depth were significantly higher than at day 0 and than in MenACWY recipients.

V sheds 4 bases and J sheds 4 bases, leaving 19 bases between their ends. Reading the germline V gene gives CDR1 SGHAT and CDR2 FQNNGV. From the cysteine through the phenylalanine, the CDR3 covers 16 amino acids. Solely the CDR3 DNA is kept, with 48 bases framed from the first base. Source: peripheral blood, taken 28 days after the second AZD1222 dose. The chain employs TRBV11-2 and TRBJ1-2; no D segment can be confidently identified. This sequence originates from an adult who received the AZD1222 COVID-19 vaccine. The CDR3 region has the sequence CASSSRSDGTFYGYTF. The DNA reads TGTGCCAGCAGCTCCCGATCGGACGGAACATTCTATGGCTACACCTTC.